This TCR beta chain stems from a study of long-term antiretroviral therapy in people with HIV (dated by TCRdb to the early 2020s). Background on the whole study: The earliest samples were collected about a decade before the 2015 WHO recommendation for immediate ART, when ART was typically delayed until CD4 counts fell. This retrospective serial study examined whether starting ART and sustained HIV suppression were associated with changes in the composition and diversity of the TRB repertoire in peripheral blood. The cohort contributed about 200 cryopreserved PBMC samples from a few dozen adults with confirmed HIV infection, collected serially over a mean of around 6 years (range 1-12). No cross-contamination during QIAcube processing was shown when test extractions of a monoclonal T-cell line were performed alongside fewer than 35 polyclonal samples. Of the 30 or so participants with HIV, ten to eleven were female. Broader findings and caveats from the paper: Narrower CDR3 length ranges were observed in HIV repertoires than in controls, and an antigen-experienced repertoire with only a slight naive shift after ART was suggested by the network structure. Limited PBMC availability meant only the TCR beta chain was sequenced, without alpha chain pairing. The samples span the years 2004 to 2017, and the ART regimens used at that time may not be as effective as current regimens. ART initiation was associated with a significant increase in TRB diversity, but diversity stayed significantly below transplant donor controls even after long-term ART. Inferences about post-ART repertoire changes are limited because no data were available on ART adherence, viral resistance or therapy changes. Expanded TRB clones identified before ART initiation dominated the repertoire at all time points, although this dominance fluctuated and declined in many PLHIV after ART. Because pre-ART samples had limited cell numbers, unsorted PBMC were profiled rather than sorted CD4+ and CD8+ T cells.

To be included, a participant needed at least one PBMC sample from before ART initiation plus at least two post-ART samples. Every participant with HIV received treatment in the United States of America. Cryopreserved samples of about 1-10 million PBMC were thawed and washed before DNA extraction. At the time of the earliest PBMC sample, participants with HIV were aged between roughly 20 and 60 years. Each participant contributed PBMC samples from 1-4 timepoints before ART initiation and 2-8 timepoints after ART initiation, with a median of 7 samples. Serial HIV viral load, CD4+ T-cell count, ART history and demographic data were obtained for every participant. Genomic DNA was extracted from unsorted PBMC with a Qiagen kit on a QIAcube, processed in batches of 12 samples. CDR1 and CDR2, per the germline V gene, are MRHNA and SNTAGT. Relative to germline, V is missing 6 bases and J is missing 7 bases, with 5 bases of the junction outside any gene match. The CDR3 goes from the cysteine to the phenylalanine over 14 residues. Of all the DNA, just the CDR3 is kept, 42 bases in frame from base 1.

Note on this clone: It has no known antigen specificity. Base quality data are lacking; no much larger clone is found one base away.

Sequencing of the TRB variable region was done with the immunoSEQ hsTCRB v3.0 assay at survey level resolution. A depth of about 35,000-50,000 T-cell genomes per sample was targeted for TRB sequencing. An Illumina MiSeq with a v3 150-cycle kit was used to sequence the pooled TRB libraries. On the study's bioinformatics: Repertoire analysis was run in R within a reproducible Nextflow workflow that covered QC, data transformation and analysis. Custom analyses were implemented in LymphoSeq2, an R package for AIRR-Seq data exploration. A few samples yielding fewer than 5000 total TRB sequences were excluded, leaving more than 150 analyzed HIV repertoires. Of the roughly 180 retained HIV repertoires, approximately 57 were collected before and 120 to 130 after ART initiation. Repertoires were downsampled to 5000 TRB nucleotide sequences, and summary statistics were averaged over 100 downsampling iterations. The analysis kept only TRB sequences whose CDR3 regions were at least seven amino acids long. Diversity was measured with a Shannon entropy-derived clonality score and the Gini coefficient. In the repertoire networks, any two of the top 5000 CDR3 amino acid sequences were linked whenever the two sequences differed by an edit distance of one. GLIPH2 predicted antigen specificity groups and MHC restriction for TRB CDR3 amino acid sequences. Known CMV, EBV, HIV or tissue antigen associations were flagged by matching CDR3 amino acid sequences against VDJdb and McPAS-TCR. Pre-ART, post-ART and control groups were compared with Wilcoxon signed-rank tests and Holm-Bonferroni correction. TCRdb holds this immuneACCESS table with in-frame rearrangements only. Some clones are missing; in checked studies, unresolved V genes explain under half, and the rest has no known cause. That table supplies the V and J calls and clone size; D and trimming were determined from the DNA. The sample profile shows 20,000 to 25,000 clones; around 80% of them were found once. The biggest ten clones account for 5% of the sample.

The sequencing here drew on unsorted PBMCs, taken 0.3 years after starting antiretroviral therapy. The TCR originated in a man aged 45 to 65 with HIV. The V gene is TRBV6-4 and the J gene is TRBJ1-6; TRBD1 aligns with 8 central bases. CDR3 reads: CASRLTGGNSPLHF. The sequence in DNA is TGTGCCAGCAGGCTCACAGGGGGAAATTCACCCCTCCACTTT.